A selection of T cell receptor beta chains follows, all from one sample in a study of early T cells in non-severe SARS-CoV-2 infection. Using its own MiXCR run on the 5' RACE reads, TCRdb lists one record per CDR3 protein. The sample carries roughly 80,000 distinct CDR3 sequences, roughly an eighth recorded once. The sequenced sample was whole blood. All receptors derive from an adult who was a healthcare worker with PCR-confirmed SARS-CoV-2 infection or an uninfected control (not recorded which). Each CDR3 is given with its conserved first and last residue. The D gene is left open where the match is weak. Rows give clone size only sometimes, using once, few, many, or a class for an expanded clone.

>TRBV7-2|few|15|TRBJ1-4|TRBD1
TGTGCCAGCCGGACAGGGGGCCTTGAGAATGAAAAACTGTTTTTT
CASRTGGLENEKLFF
>TRBV5-5|once|16|TRBJ2-3|TRBD2
TGTGCCAGCAGCTTGTTGGGTAGCGGGATCACAGATACGCAGTATTTT
CASSLLGSGITDTQYF
>TRBV12-5|NA|16|TRBJ1-5|NA
TGTGCTAGTGGATCAACGGGGACTTATAGCAATCAGCCCCAGCATTTT
CASGSTGTYSNQPQHF
>TRBV13|NA|16|TRBJ1-5|TRBD1
TGTGCCAGCAGCTTAGCGCACAGGGGGCCCTTAGAGCCCCAGCATTTT
CASSLAHRGPLEPQHF
>TRBV20-1|many|15|TRBJ2-3|NA
TGCAGTGCTAGAGATCCCCAGGCTGTAGCAGATACGCAGTATTTT
CSARDPQAVADTQYF
>TRBV9|few|14|TRBJ1-4|TRBD1
TGTGCCAGCAGCCCCAGACAGGGCTATGAAAAACTGTTTTTT
CASSPRQGYEKLFF
>TRBV29-1|NA|11|TRBJ2-7|NA
TGCAGCGTCGGCGACAGCTACGAGCAGTACTTC
CSVGDSYEQYF
>TRBV7-3|few|13|TRBJ1-1|NA
TGTGCCAGCAGCTTAAACGGGAACACTGAAGCTTTCTTT
CASSLNGNTEAFF
>TRBV29-1|NA|12|TRBJ1-3|NA
TGCAGCGTGCGGACAGACGGAAACACCATATATTTT
CSVRTDGNTIYF
>TRBV20-1|many|14|TRBJ2-3|TRBD2
TGCAGTGCTACCGGGACTAGCGGGGGGGTGTCGCAGTATTTT
CSATGTSGGVSQYF
>TRBV12-3/TRBV12-4|once|14|TRBJ2-2|NA
TGTGCCAGCAGTTTCTTGGGGAAAAGCGGGGAGCTGTTTTTT
CASSFLGKSGELFF
>TRBV5-1|few|14|TRBJ1-5|NA
TGCGCCAGCAGCCCGGACGGTGGTAATCAGCCCCAGCATTTT
CASSPDGGNQPQHF
>TRBV10-2|NA|15|TRBJ1-2|NA
TGCGCCAGCAGTGACCCTTTACATAGTAACTATGGCTACACCTTC
CASSDPLHSNYGYTF
>TRBV14|many|15|TRBJ1-2|TRBD1
TGTGCCAGCAGCCCAAGACAGGGGGCCAACTATGGCTACACCTTC
CASSPRQGANYGYTF
>TRBV7-9|few|13|TRBJ1-6|NA
TGTGCCAGCAGCGCAAGACAGAGGTCACCCCTCCACTTT
CASSARQRSPLHF
>TRBV7-6|many|17|TRBJ2-7|NA
TGTGCCAGCAGCTCGCCCCCGGGGGGGACAGGAGCCTACGAGCAGTACTTC
CASSSPPGGTGAYEQYF
>TRBV20-1|few|15|TRBJ2-3|TRBD2
TGCAGTGCTGGCCGGACTAGCGGGGGGACAGATACGCAGTATTTT
CSAGRTSGGTDTQYF
>TRBV4-1|few|16|TRBJ1-1|NA
TGCGCCAGCAGCCTAAGGGACGCGCGGGGTGGTACTGAAGCTTTCTTT
CASSLRDARGGTEAFF
>TRBV18|many|13|TRBJ1-2|NA
TGTGCCAGCTCACCAGATAACCTTGATGGCTACACCTTC
CASSPDNLDGYTF
>TRBV12-3/TRBV12-4|NA|13|TRBJ2-1|NA
TGTGCCAGCCGGGACGTCGGCTACAATGAGCAGTTCTTC
CASRDVGYNEQFF
>TRBV7-6|NA|16|TRBJ2-1|NA
TGTGCCAGCAGCTTAGTGGGCGGGACGGCGAACAATGAGCAGTTCTTC
CASSLVGGTANNEQFF
>TRBV7-9|many|12|TRBJ1-1|NA
TGTGCCATGCGGGAGGTGAACACTGAAGCTTTCTTT
CAMREVNTEAFF
>TRBV30|few|11|TRBJ1-2|NA
TGTGCCTGGACCCGTAACTATGGCTACACCTTC
CAWTRNYGYTF
>TRBV18|few|13|TRBJ2-3|NA
TGTGCCAGCTCACCACCAGGGACAGATACGCAGTATTTT
CASSPPGTDTQYF
>TRBV20-1|NA|14|TRBJ2-1|TRBD1
TGCAGTGCTAGAGAACCGGGACAGGGGAATGAGCAGTTCTTC
CSAREPGQGNEQFF
>TRBV5-4|NA|15|TRBJ2-7|TRBD2
TGTGCCAGCAGCTCATATAGCGGGAGATCGCGCGAGCAGTACTTC
CASSSYSGRSREQYF
>TRBV15|few|14|TRBJ1-5|TRBD1
TGTGCCACCAGCAGAGCAGGGGGAGGTCAGCCCCAGCATTTT
CATSRAGGGQPQHF
>TRBV19|many|14|TRBJ2-5|NA
TGTGCCAGTAGTATGGGGCAGGTCCAAGAGACCCAGTACTTC
CASSMGQVQETQYF
>TRBV27|many|13|TRBJ2-7|NA
TGTGCCAGCAGTTTGACAGGAACCTACGAGCAGTACTTC
CASSLTGTYEQYF
>TRBV5-1|few|15|TRBJ2-1|NA
TGCGCCAGCAGCTTGGGGGATTACTCCTACAATGAGCAGTTCTTC
CASSLGDYSYNEQFF
>TRBV7-2|many|11|TRBJ2-3|NA
TGTGCCAGCAGCTCGCGGACTTCGCAGTATTTT
CASSSRTSQYF
>TRBV18|many|14|TRBJ2-2|NA
TGTGCCAGCTCACGGTACAGAAACACCGGGGAGCTGTTTTTT
CASSRYRNTGELFF
>TRBV28|NA|13|TRBJ2-4|NA
TGTGCCAGCAGGTCCCGCCCCCGTAACATTCAGTACTTC
CASRSRPRNIQYF
>TRBV11-2|many|15|TRBJ2-1|NA
TGTGCCAGCAGCCCCACTGTCGGCTCCTACAATGAGCAGTTCTTC
CASSPTVGSYNEQFF
>TRBV11-3|many|15|TRBJ2-1|NA
TGTGCCAGCAGCTTATGGGCGGGAAGCTACAATGAGCAGTTCTTC
CASSLWAGSYNEQFF
>TRBV6-6|few|13|TRBJ2-7|NA
TGTGCCAGCAGCCGCCTTTCGACAGGCGAGCAGTACTTC
CASSRLSTGEQYF
>TRBV5-4|few|16|TRBJ2-5|NA
TGTGCCAGCAGCCCCGGCCGAGCGGGTCCGGCGGAGACCCAGTACTTC
CASSPGRAGPAETQYF
>TRBV20-1|few|12|TRBJ1-1|NA
TGCAGTGCTCGACCGGGATCCAGTGAAGCTTTCTTT
CSARPGSSEAFF
>TRBV3-1|NA|14|TRBJ2-5|NA
TGTGCCAGCAGCCAAGACGGGTACCAAGAGACCCAGTACTTC
CASSQDGYQETQYF
>TRBV7-8|few|14|TRBJ2-1|TRBD2
TGTGCCAGCAGGGGGACTAGCGGGTTTAGTGAGCAGTTCTTC
CASRGTSGFSEQFF
>TRBV11-2|few|14|TRBJ2-3|TRBD2
TGTGCCAGCAGCCATAGCGGGGGCACAGATACGCAGTATTTT
CASSHSGGTDTQYF
>TRBV14|few|15|TRBJ2-1|TRBD2
TGTGCCAGCAGCCGAGCGGGGATCTCCTACAATGAGCAGTTCTTC
CASSRAGISYNEQFF
>TRBV19|NA|17|TRBJ2-6|TRBD1
TGTGCCAGTAGAAAGACAGGGGATTCAACTGGGGCCAACGTCCTGACTTTC
CASRKTGDSTGANVLTF
>TRBV6-1|NA|14|TRBJ2-1|NA
TGTGCCAGCATTTGGGGCCCGGCGTACAATGAGCAGTTCTTC
CASIWGPAYNEQFF
>TRBV6-2/TRBV6-3|NA|14|TRBJ2-4|TRBD2
TGTGCCAGCAGCGGGACTAGCCGGGGGGACATTCAGTACTTC
CASSGTSRGDIQYF
>TRBV7-2|NA|13|TRBJ2-5|NA
TGTGCCAGCAGCTTATGGGACCTCAGGGCCCAGTACTTC
CASSLWDLRAQYF
>TRBV7-8|many|15|TRBJ2-2|NA
TGTGCCAGCATCCGACAAGTAGTCTTAACCGGGGAGCTGTTTTTT
CASIRQVVLTGELFF
>TRBV5-1|few|15|TRBJ2-3|TRBD1
TGCGCCAGCAGCCCGGGACAGTACAGTGCAGATACGCAGTATTTT
CASSPGQYSADTQYF
>TRBV6-2/TRBV6-3|NA|16|TRBJ1-1|NA
TGTGCCAGCATCCCCCGTGCGGGAGCCCGGAACGCTGAAGCTTTCTTT
CASIPRAGARNAEAFF
>TRBV30|many|15|TRBJ1-3|TRBD1
TGTGCCTGGAGTGCCCAGGGGGCGCGAGGAAACACCATATATTTT
CAWSAQGARGNTIYF
>TRBV29-1|many|12|TRBJ2-7|NA
TGCAGCGCGACGGTTTACTCCTACGAGCAGTACTTC
CSATVYSYEQYF
>TRBV4-2|many|14|TRBJ2-5|TRBD2
TGTGCCAGCAGCCCACAGACTAGCGGGGGGACCCAGTACTTC
CASSPQTSGGTQYF
>TRBV20-1|medium-sized|13|TRBJ2-1|NA
TGCAGTCCCTTGGGACTCAACGGGAATGAGCAGTTCTTC
CSPLGLNGNEQFF
>TRBV12-3/TRBV12-4|many|14|TRBJ1-2|TRBD1
TGTGCCAGCAGTTTAGGACAGGGGGTCTATGGCTACACCTTC
CASSLGQGVYGYTF
>TRBV12-3/TRBV12-4|many|12|TRBJ2-1|NA
TGTGCCAGCAGTTTATTTAAAGGGCAGCAGTTCTTC
CASSLFKGQQFF
>TRBV6-1|NA|15|TRBJ2-7|NA
TGTGCCAGCAGTGAAAAGGCGGGAACCCCCGACGAGCAGTACTTC
CASSEKAGTPDEQYF
>TRBV19|NA|15|TRBJ2-3|TRBD2
TGTGCCAGTAGTGAACAGCGGGGGATTACAGATACGCAGTATTTT
CASSEQRGITDTQYF